The present TCR beta chain was sequenced within a study of cytomegalovirus exposure and HLA in healthy donors. This clone appeared a single time. The PCR contained 60 Vbeta and 13 Jbeta primers. Sequencing was performed with immunoSEQ multiplex PCR; in TCRdb, only in-frame clones are kept and a portion is missing. Of roughly 110,000 clones listed, just over 70% were seen once; the top ten hold roughly 0.76%. Participants comprised healthy donors of bone marrow. The V and J ends lost 8 bases and 3 bases, in that order; junction bases with no gene match: 8. The germline V gene encodes CDR1 LNHDA and CDR2 SQIVND (reference sequence). The CDR3 is 14 amino acids.

The material sequenced was PBMCs. The sequence was obtained from a boy under 18 in good health and CMV-seronegative. This rearrangement joins TRBV19 to TRBJ1-1; 8 bases map to TRBD1. CDR3 residues: CASGQGWGDTEAFF. CDR3 nucleotide sequence: TGTGCCAGTGGACAGGGTTGGGGGGACACTGAAGCTTTCTTT.